Detailed here is one T cell receptor beta chain. Its target is not known. This sample stems from a study of OX40 agonist ivuxolimab in advanced cancers. Overall study: As their treatment, patients were administered ivuxolimab, an agonistic anti-OX40 (CD134) antibody. Mean age around 64 years, range about 20 to 85; approximately 80% male. Three individuals attained partial responses, comprising one hepatocellular carcinoma case and two cutaneous melanoma cases. Study-wide findings and caveats: Both blood CD4+ and CD8+ T cells showed clonal growth by week 6 at 0.1 to 3.0 mg/kg.

Data came from immunoSEQ multiplex PCR; TCRdb stores just in-frame clones and leaves some out. The sample consists of 75,000 to 100,000 clones, approximately 90% of them appearing once. Looked up from germline, CDR1 is SGHVS and CDR2 is FQNEAQ. The CDR3 spans 15 residues. The V end was cut by 5 bases, the J end by 4 bases, with 15 bases between. The chain joins TRBV7-8 to TRBJ2-1; D possibly matches TRBD1 or TRBD2 (5 bases each). The source material was CD4+ or CD8+ T cells sorted from blood, sampled in a trial of the OX40 agonist ivuxolimab. The sequence was obtained from an adult with an advanced solid tumor such as melanoma, head and neck, liver or kidney cancer. Here the CDR3 DNA reads TGTGCCAGCAGCCGAAACCGGGACGTTTACAATGAGCAGTTCTTC. Residues: CASSRNRDVYNEQFF. Full variable domain (outside the CDR3, taken from reference TRBV7-8 and TRBJ2-1): GAGVSQSPRYKVAKRGQDVALRCDPISGHVSLFWYQQALGQGPEFLTYFQNEAQLDKSGLPSDRFFAERPEGSVSTLKIQRTQQEDSAVYLCASSRNRDVYNEQFFGPGTRLTVL.